The clone carrying this T cell receptor (beta chain) was observed a few times. The target antigen is unknown. A J-beta primer mix and a sample-barcoded 5' primer were used in a second PCR of roughly 7 to 12 cycles. TCRdb reanalysed the 5' RACE reads using MiXCR and keeps one entry per CDR3 protein. The table records about 540,000 distinct CDR3 sequences, 24% of them present only once. The source of the sample is a study of blood T cells in healthy people across ages. Study conclusions and caveats: It was not possible, with unsorted PBMCs, to conclusively compare naive and antigen-experienced cells.

This CDR3 contains 14 residues. CDR1 is SGDLS, CDR2 YYNGEE, per germline. V dropped 3 bases and J dropped 0 bases, with 9 bases sitting between them. Each sample had at least 6 million PBMCs isolated. These records were also assigned to another study, of T cells of mothers and their children. This second report adds: When mothers and children were related, their normalized repertoire overlap, which was always slightly higher, did not differ significantly from that of unrelated pairs.

Sequenced sample: blood. The J gene is TRBJ1-1, the V gene TRBV9; possible D gene TRBD1, 6 bases. This clonotype was sampled from a boy between 10 and 17 years old in good health. CDR3 coding DNA: TGTGCCAGCAGCGAGGGGGTGATGAACACTGAAGCTTTCTTT. Amino acid sequence: CASSEGVMNTEAFF. The whole variable domain, filled in from reference TRBV9 and TRBJ1-1, reads DSGVTQTPKHLITATGQRVTLRCSPRSGDLSVYWYQQSLDQGLQFLIQYYNGEERAKGNILERFSAQQFPDLHSELNLSSLELGDSALYFCASSEGVMNTEAFFGQGTRLTVV.